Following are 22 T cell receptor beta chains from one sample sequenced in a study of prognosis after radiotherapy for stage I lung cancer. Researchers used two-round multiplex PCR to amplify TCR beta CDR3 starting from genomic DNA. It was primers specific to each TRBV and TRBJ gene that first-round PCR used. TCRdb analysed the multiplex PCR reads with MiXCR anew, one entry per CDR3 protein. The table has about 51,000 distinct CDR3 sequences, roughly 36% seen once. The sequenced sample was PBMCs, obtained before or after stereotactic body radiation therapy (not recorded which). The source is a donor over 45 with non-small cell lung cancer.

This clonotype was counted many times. Written as DNA, the CDR3 is TGTGCCAGCACCCGGACTAGCGGGAGAGGCGAGCAGTACTTC. As protein: CASTRTSGRGEQYF. The genes are TRBV2 and TRBJ2-7; TRBD2 aligns across 13 bases. With V trimmed by 7 bases and J by 6 bases, 6 bases remained unmatched. The CDR3 spans 14 residues. CDR1 and CDR2 from the germline V gene are SNHLY and FYNNEI.

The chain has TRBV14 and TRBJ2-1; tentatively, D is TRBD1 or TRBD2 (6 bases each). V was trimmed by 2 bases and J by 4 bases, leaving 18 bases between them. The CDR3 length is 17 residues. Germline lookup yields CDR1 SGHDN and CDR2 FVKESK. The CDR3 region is CASSQWAGTGAYNEQFF. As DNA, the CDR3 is TGTGCCAGCAGCCAATGGGCAGGGACGGGGGCGTACAATGAGCAGTTCTTC. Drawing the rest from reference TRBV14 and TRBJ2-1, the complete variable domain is EAGVTQFPSHSVIEKGQTVTLRCDPISGHDNLYWYRRVMGKEIKFLLHFVKESKQDESGMPNNRFLAERTGGTYSTLKVQPAELEDSGVYFCASSQWAGTGAYNEQFFGPGTRLTVL.

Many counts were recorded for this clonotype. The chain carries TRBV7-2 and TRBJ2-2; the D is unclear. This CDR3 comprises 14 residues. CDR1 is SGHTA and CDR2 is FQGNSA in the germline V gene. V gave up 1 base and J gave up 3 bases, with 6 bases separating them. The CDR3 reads CASSLVVYTGELFF. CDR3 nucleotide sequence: TGTGCCAGCAGCTTAGTTGTTTACACCGGGGAGCTGTTTTTT.

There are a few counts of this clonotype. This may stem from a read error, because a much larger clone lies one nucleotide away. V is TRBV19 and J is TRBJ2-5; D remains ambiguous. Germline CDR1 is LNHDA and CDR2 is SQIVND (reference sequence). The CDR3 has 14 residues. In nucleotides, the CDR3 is TGTGCCAGTAGTAGCCCGGGCTCTCAAGAGACCCGGTACTTC. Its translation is CASSSPGSQETRYF.

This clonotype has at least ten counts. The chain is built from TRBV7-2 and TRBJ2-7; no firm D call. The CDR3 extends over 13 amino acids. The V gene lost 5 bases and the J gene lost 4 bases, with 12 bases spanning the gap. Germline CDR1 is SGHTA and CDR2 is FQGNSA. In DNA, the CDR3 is TGTGCCAGCAGCATACTCCAGCAGTACGAGCAGTACTTC. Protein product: CASSILQQYEQYF.

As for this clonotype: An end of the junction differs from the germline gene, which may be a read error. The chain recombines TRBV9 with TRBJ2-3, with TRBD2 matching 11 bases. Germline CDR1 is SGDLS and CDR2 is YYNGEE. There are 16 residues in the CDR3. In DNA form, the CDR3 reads TGTGCCAGCAGCGAGAGACTAGCGGGAACTCAAGATACGCGGTATTTT. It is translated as CASSERLAGTQDTRYF.

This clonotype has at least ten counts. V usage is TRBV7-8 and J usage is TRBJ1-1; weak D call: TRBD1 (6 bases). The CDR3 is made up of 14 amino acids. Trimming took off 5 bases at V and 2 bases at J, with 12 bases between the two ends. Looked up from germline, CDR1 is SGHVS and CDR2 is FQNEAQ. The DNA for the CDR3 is TGTGCCAGCAGCAAGACAGGAGGAAACACTGAAGCTTTCTTT. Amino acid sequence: CASSKTGGNTEAFF.

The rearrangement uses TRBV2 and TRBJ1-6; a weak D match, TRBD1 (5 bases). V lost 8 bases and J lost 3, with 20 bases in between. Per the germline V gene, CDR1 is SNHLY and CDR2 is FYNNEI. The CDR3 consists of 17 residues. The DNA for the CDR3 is TGTGCCAGCGTGCCGATGAGTGTGGGGGGCTATAATTCACCCCTCCACTTT. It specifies CASVPMSVGGYNSPLHF.

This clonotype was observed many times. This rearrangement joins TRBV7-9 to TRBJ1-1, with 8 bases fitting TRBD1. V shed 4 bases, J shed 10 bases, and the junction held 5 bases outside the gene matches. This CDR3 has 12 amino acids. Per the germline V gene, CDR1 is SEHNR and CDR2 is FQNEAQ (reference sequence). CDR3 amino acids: CASSSQGARAFF. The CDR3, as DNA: TGTGCCAGCAGCTCCCAGGGGGCGCGAGCTTTCTTT.

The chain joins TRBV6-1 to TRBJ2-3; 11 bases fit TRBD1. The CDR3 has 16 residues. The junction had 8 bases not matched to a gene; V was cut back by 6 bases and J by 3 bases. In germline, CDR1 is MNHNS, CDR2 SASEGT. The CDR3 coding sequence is TGTGCCAGCAGGAAATATGGACAGGGGGCAACAGATACGCAGTATTTT. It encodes CASRKYGQGATDTQYF.

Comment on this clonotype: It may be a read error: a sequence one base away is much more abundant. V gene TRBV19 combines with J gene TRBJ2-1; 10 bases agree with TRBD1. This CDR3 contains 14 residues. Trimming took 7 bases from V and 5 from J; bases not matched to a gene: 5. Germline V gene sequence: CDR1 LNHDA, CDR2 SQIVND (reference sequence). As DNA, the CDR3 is TGTGCCAGTATTGCGACAGGGGGCAACAATGAGCAGTTCTTC. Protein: CASIATGGNNEQFF.

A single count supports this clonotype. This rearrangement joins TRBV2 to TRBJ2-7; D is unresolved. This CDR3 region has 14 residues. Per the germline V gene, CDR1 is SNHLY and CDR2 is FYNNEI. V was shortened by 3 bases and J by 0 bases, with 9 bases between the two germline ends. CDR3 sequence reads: CASSEQSLSYEQYF. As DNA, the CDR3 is TGTGCCAGCAGTGAGCAGAGCCTCTCCTACGAGCAGTACTTC.

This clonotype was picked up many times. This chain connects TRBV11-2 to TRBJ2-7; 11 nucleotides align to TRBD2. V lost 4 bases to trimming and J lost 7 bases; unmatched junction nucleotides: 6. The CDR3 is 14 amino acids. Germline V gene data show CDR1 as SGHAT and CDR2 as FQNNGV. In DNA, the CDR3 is TGTGCCAGCAGCTCAAGACTAGCGGGATTAGAGCAGTACTTC. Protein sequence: CASSSRLAGLEQYF.

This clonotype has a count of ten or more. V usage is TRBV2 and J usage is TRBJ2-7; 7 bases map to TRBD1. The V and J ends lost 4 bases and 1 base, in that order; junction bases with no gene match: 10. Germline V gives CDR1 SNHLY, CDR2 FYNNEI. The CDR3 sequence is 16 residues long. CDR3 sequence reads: CASSGSPGQISYEQYF. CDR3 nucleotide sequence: TGTGCCAGCAGTGGCTCTCCGGGACAGATTTCCTACGAGCAGTACTTC.

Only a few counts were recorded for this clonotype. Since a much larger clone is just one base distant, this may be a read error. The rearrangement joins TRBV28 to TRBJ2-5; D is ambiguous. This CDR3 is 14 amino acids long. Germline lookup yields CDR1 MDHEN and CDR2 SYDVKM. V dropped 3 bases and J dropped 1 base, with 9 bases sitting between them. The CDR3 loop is CASSFSWSQETQYF. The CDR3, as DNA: TGTGCCAGCAGTTTCAGTTGGAGCCAAGAGACCCAGTACTTC.

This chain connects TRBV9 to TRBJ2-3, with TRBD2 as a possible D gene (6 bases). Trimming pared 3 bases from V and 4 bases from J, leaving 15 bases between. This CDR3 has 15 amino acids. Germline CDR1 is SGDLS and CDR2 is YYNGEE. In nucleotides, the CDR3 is TGTGCCAGCAGCGCGACTAGTTGGAGCCCAGATACGCAGTATTTT. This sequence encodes CASSATSWSPDTQYF.

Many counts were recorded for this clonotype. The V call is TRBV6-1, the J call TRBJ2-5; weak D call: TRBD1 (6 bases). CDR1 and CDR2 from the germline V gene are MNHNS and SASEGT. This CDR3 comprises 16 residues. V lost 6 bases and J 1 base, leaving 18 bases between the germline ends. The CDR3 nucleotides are TGTGCCAGCAGCCAGGGGACGGAGTACGGCCAAGAGACCCAGTACTTC. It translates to CASSQGTEYGQETQYF.

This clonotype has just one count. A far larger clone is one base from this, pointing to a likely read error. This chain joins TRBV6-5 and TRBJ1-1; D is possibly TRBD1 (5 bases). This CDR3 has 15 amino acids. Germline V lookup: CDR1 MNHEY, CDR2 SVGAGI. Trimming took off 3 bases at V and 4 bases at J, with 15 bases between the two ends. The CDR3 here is CASSYPYQGSTEAFF. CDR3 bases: TGTGCCAGCAGTTATCCCTACCAGGGATCCACTGAAGCTTTCTTT.

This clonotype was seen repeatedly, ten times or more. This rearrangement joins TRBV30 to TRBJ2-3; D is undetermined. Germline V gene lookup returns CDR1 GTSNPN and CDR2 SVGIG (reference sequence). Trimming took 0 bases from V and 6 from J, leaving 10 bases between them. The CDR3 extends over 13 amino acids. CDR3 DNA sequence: TGTGCCTGGAGTGTAATTGGTTCGGATACGCAGTATTTT. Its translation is CAWSVIGSDTQYF.

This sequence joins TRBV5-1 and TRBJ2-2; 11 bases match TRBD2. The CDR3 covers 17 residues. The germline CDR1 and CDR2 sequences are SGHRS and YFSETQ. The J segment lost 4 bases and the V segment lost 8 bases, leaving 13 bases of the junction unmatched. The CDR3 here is CASILGLAGGTTGELFF. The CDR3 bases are TGCGCCAGTATCTTGGGCCTAGCGGGAGGTACCACCGGGGAGCTGTTTTTT. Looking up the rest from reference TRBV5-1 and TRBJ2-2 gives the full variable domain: KAGVTQTPRYLIKTRGQQVTLSCSPISGHRSVSWYQQTPGQGLQFLFEYFSETQRNKGNFPGRFSGRQFSNSRSEMNVSTLELGDSALYLCASILGLAGGTTGELFFGEGSRLTVL.

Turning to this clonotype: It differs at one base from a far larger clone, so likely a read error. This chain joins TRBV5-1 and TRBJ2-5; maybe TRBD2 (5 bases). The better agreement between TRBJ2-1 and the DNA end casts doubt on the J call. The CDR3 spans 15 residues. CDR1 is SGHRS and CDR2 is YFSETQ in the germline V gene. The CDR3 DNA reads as TGCGCCAGCAGCTTGGGAGGGCCCTCAGTCGATGAGCAGTTCTTC. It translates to CASSLGGPSVDEQFF.

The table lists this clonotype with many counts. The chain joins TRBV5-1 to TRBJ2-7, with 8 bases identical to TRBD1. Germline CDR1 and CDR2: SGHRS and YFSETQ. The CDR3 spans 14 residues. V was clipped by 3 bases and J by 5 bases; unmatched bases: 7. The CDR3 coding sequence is TGCGCCAGCAGCTGGGGGACAGGTAAGGACGAGCAGTACTTC. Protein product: CASSWGTGKDEQYF.